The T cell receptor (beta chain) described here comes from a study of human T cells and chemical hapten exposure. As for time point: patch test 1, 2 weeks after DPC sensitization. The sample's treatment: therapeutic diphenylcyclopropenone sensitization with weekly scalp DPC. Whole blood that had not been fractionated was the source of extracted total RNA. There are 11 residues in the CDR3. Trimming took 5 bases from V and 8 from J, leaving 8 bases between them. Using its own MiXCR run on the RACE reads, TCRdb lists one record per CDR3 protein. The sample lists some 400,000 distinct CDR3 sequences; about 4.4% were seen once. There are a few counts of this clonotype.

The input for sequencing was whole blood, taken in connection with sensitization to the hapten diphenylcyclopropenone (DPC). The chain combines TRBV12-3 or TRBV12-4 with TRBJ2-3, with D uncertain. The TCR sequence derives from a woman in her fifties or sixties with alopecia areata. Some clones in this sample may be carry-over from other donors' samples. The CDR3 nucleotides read TGTGCCAGCAGTCCTCGGAGTACGCAGTATTTT. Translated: CASSPRSTQYF.